Below, 10 T cell receptor beta chains from the same sample are listed, as sequenced in a study of shared clonotypes between healthy human individuals (dated by TCRdb to 2018 to 2020). CD8 naive samples were obtained by positive selection for CCR7 among CD45RO-negative cells, yielding a CD45RA+CCR7+ population from which TemRA cells were excluded. Libraries were prepared through the immunoSEQ multiplex PCR assay. TCRdb holds this immuneACCESS table with in-frame rearrangements only. Some clones are missing; in checked studies, unresolved V genes explain under half, and the rest has no known cause. Within this sample are about 2.1 million clones, with 93% of them counted one time only. The leading ten clones occupy about 1.6% of the sample. Sequencing input: naive CD8+ T cells from PBMCs. In the paper's terms, the cell subset or site label means: CD45RA+CCR7+. These receptors were obtained from a man aged 18 to 30 in good health. Some clones in this sample may be carry-over from other donors' samples.

This chain connects TRBV2 to TRBJ2-5; no firm D call. Germline V gene data show CDR1 as SNHLY and CDR2 as FYNNEI. Trimming stripped 9 bases from V and 9 bases from J, with 20 bases between. This CDR3 has 13 amino acids. CDR3 sequence (DNA): TGTGCCAGTTCTCGACCCCCTCTAGGCCCCCAGTACTTC. Its translation is CASSRPPLGPQYF.

This clone was detected only once. The J gene is TRBJ2-7, the V gene TRBV2, with a weak D call TRBD1 (7 bases). This CDR3 has 12 amino acids. Germline V gene lookup returns CDR1 SNHLY and CDR2 FYNNEI. V shed 10 bases and J shed 5 bases, with 15 bases lying between them. CDR3: CANARGANEQYF. The CDR3 region has the DNA TGTGCCAACGCCAGGGGGGCAAACGAGCAGTACTTC.

In DNA, the CDR3 is TGCGCCAGCCGCCAGAACGAGTTTGGGCAGTTCTTC. It yields the protein CASRQNEFGQFF. The chain has TRBV5-1 and TRBJ2-1; D unclear. Trimming cost V 7 bases and J 12 bases, with 17 bases left between them. CDR3 size: 12 residues. Per germline, CDR1 SGHRS and CDR2 YFSETQ.

The chain has TRBV27 and TRBJ2-2; TRBD2 agrees at 14 bases. Per the germline V gene, CDR1 is MNHEY and CDR2 is SMNVEV (reference sequence). The CDR3 loop spans 16 amino acids. The V and J ends lost 7 bases and 6 bases, in that order; junction bases with no gene match: 7. DNA of the CDR3: TGTGCCAGCACCACGACTAGCGGGAGGGGCGCCGGGGAGCTGTTTTTT. It encodes CASTTTSGRGAGELFF.

The V and J genes are TRBV6-1 and TRBJ1-5, with 12 nucleotides matching TRBD1. The V and J ends lost 4 bases and 3 bases, in that order; junction bases with no gene match: 4. The CDR3 extends over 16 amino acids. Germline CDR1 and CDR2: MNHNS and SASEGT. In nucleotides, the CDR3 is TGTGCCAGCAGTGGCCGGGACAGGGGGCCCAATCAGCCCCAGCATTTT. Translating gives CASSGRDRGPNQPQHF.

The chain employs TRBV14 and TRBJ1-1; 9 bases line up with TRBD1. In germline, CDR1 is SGHDN, CDR2 FVKESK. Unmatched junction bases numbered 10, after V lost 3 bases and J lost 2 bases. The CDR3 has 17 residues. DNA for the CDR3: TGTGCCAGCAGCCAGCCAGAAGGGGACAGGGTTAACACTGAAGCTTTCTTT. This sequence encodes CASSQPEGDRVNTEAFF.

The chain joins TRBV7-8 to TRBJ2-5; D is ambiguous. The germline V and J ends were trimmed by 5 bases and 4 bases, with 11 bases remaining between them. There are 13 residues in the CDR3. CDR1 is SGHVS and CDR2 is FQNEAQ in the germline V gene. CDR3 coding DNA: TGTGCCAGCAGCCCTCGTGAGAGAGAGACCCAGTACTTC. Its protein product is CASSPRERETQYF.

The chain links TRBV5-6 to TRBJ2-7, with TRBD1 identical over 8 bases. The CDR3 is made up of 16 amino acids. CDR1 SGHDT and CDR2 YYEEEE come from the germline V gene. J lost 2 bases, V lost 3 bases, and 10 bases had no gene match. CDR3 residues: CASSSRPGQETYEQYF. The CDR3 DNA is TGTGCCAGCAGCTCCCGGCCGGGACAGGAGACCTACGAGCAGTACTTC.

The rearrangement links TRBV6-4 to TRBJ2-1, with 7 positions matching TRBD2. The germline CDR1 and CDR2 sequences are MRHNA and SNTAGT. Losses at the gene ends were 3 bases for V and 5 bases for J; bases not matched to a gene: 4. CDR3 size: 14 residues. The CDR3 here is CASSEWGGNNEQFF. The DNA for the CDR3 is TGTGCCAGCAGTGAATGGGGGGGTAACAATGAGCAGTTCTTC.

The chain couples TRBV27 to TRBJ2-1; the D gene is possibly TRBD1 (5 bases). Trimming shortened V by 6 bases and J by 9 bases, and 15 bases separated the two germline ends. Germline V gene sequence: CDR1 MNHEY, CDR2 SMNVEV (reference sequence). The CDR3 sequence is 13 residues long. This CDR3 reads CASRGIRASEQFF. CDR3 nucleotide sequence: TGTGCCAGCAGGGGGATCAGGGCGAGTGAGCAGTTCTTC.